The table lists the clone carrying this T cell receptor beta chain with a few counts. Antigen specificity is unknown. TCRdb redid the calling of the RACE reads with MiXCR, one entry per CDR3 protein. In the table there are over 300,000 distinct CDR3 sequences, approximately 5.1% of which are singletons. The data derive from a study of human T cells and chemical hapten exposure. Notes on the study in general: Once DPC sensitization occurred, TCRs above 1 in 1000 frequency showed no change. Expanded TCRs formed significantly more large CDR3 similarity clusters than controls.

CDR1 is DFQATT, CDR2 SNEGSKA, per germline (reference sequence). V lost 5 bases to trimming and J lost 3 bases; unmatched junction nucleotides: 9. The CDR3 has 15 residues. The time point was: pre-sensitization, week 0. Sample treatment: therapeutic diphenylcyclopropenone sensitization with weekly scalp DPC. The TCR originated in a woman between 50 and 59 years old with alopecia areata. Some clones in this sample may be carry-over from other donors' samples. Specimen: whole blood, collected in connection with sensitization to the hapten diphenylcyclopropenone (DPC). The gene calls are TRBV20-1 and TRBJ2-2, with 7 bases aligning to TRBD2. CDR3 nucleotides: TGCAGTGCTTACCATGGCGGGAGTCACACCGGGGAGCTGTTTTTT. As protein: CSAYHGGSHTGELFF.